This passage covers 21 T cell receptor beta chains from one sample sequenced in a study of T cells after yellow fever vaccination. TCRdb reanalysed the 5' RACE reads using MiXCR and keeps one entry per CDR3 protein. The data hold around 50,000 distinct CDR3 sequences, with 7% to 8.5% observed a single time. This specimen consisted of CD8+ T cells sorted from PBMCs, obtained around 15 days after the first yellow fever vaccination. Source of these receptors: a man between 18 and 29 years old who received the YFV17D yellow fever vaccine.

This clonotype was seen at least ten times. The chain joins TRBV20-1 to TRBJ2-1; D is ambiguous. CDR3 length: 10 amino acids. Trimming removed 6 bases from V and 6 bases from J, with 6 bases in between. Looked up from germline, CDR1 is DFQATT and CDR2 is SNEGSKA (reference sequence). CDR3: CSASINEQFF. DNA of the CDR3: TGCAGTGCCTCGATCAATGAGCAGTTCTTC.

This clonotype has a count of ten or more. This chain joins TRBV24-1 and TRBJ2-7; 10 bases line up with TRBD1. The ends lost 4 bases at V and 7 bases at J; junction bases unmatched: 9. The CDR3 contains 15 residues. Germline values: CDR1 KGHDR, CDR2 SFDVKD. The CDR3 region is CATSDRDRGRKEQYV. CDR3 DNA sequence: TGTGCCACCAGTGACCGTGACAGGGGGCGGAAGGAGCAGTACGTC.

Ten or more counts support this clonotype. J is TRBJ2-2 and V is TRBV4-1; D is unresolved. Deletions cut 1 base from V and 0 bases from J, with 12 bases between. This CDR3 has 17 amino acids. CDR1 and CDR2 from the germline V gene are MGHRA and YSYEKL. The CDR3 spells CASSQGVTMANTGELFF. In nucleotides, the CDR3 is TGCGCCAGCAGCCAAGGGGTCACGATGGCGAACACCGGGGAGCTGTTTTTT.

This clonotype occurred many times. J is TRBJ2-1 and V is TRBV9; D call uncertain. CDR1 SGDLS and CDR2 YYNGEE come from the germline V gene. The CDR3 runs 15 residues. Trimming pared 2 bases from V and 2 bases from J, leaving 11 bases between. The DNA of the CDR3 is TGTGCCAGCAGCGTCGACTGGGTGGCCTACAATGAGCAGTTCTTC. This encodes CASSVDWVAYNEQFF.

This clonotype was seen only a few times. The chain joins TRBV4-1 to TRBJ1-4; 10 bases line up with TRBD1. Trimming cost V 4 bases and J 6 bases; bases outside gene matches: 20. Germline assignment: CDR1 MGHRA and CDR2 YSYEKL. There are 20 residues in the CDR3. The CDR3 reads CASSLAMIRDRGHTDEKLFF. The CDR3, as DNA: TGCGCCAGCAGCCTCGCTATGATCCGGGACAGGGGTCATACGGATGAAAAACTGTTTTTT.

This clonotype has at least ten counts. CDR3 sequence: CAISESGTPNGYTF. The CDR3 DNA follows: TGTGCCATCAGTGAGTCCGGGACACCTAATGGCTACACCTTC. The V and J genes are TRBV10-3 and TRBJ1-2; TRBD1 might be the D (6 bases). The CDR3 sequence is 14 residues long. Germline values: CDR1 ENHRY, CDR2 SYGVKD. V lost 0 bases and J lost 6, with 11 bases in between.

There are many counts of this clonotype. This rearrangement joins TRBV24-1 to TRBJ2-2; 8 bases are a match to TRBD2. Trimming took 4 bases from V and 0 from J; bases not matched to a gene: 3. CDR1 and CDR2 (germline): KGHDR, SFDVKD. The CDR3 has 16 amino acids. The CDR3 sequence: CATSDGGVPNTGELFF. Here the CDR3 DNA reads TGTGCCACCAGTGACGGGGGGGTCCCGAACACCGGGGAGCTGTTTTTT.

In its sample, this clonotype was seen many times. This chain links TRBV6-2 or TRBV6-3 with TRBJ1-1, with unresolved D. The CDR3 length is 15 residues. Germline V gene sequence: CDR1 MNHEY, CDR2 SVGEGT. V gave up 2 bases and J gave up 5 bases, with 15 bases separating them. CDR3 sequence reads: CASSYTLDGSTEAFF. CDR3 bases: TGTGCCAGCAGTTACACCCTGGACGGATCGACTGAAGCTTTCTTT.

The sample holds many counts of this clonotype. The chain carries TRBV21-1 and TRBJ2-1. TRBV21-1 is tagged as a pseudogene. The CDR3 runs 14 residues. The CDR3 loop is CASSKETGINEQFF. The CDR3 DNA follows: TGTGCCAGCAGCAAAGAGACTGGGATAAATGAGCAGTTCTTC.

This clonotype was detected ten times or more. This chain uses TRBV9 with TRBJ2-3; a possible D gene is TRBD1 (6 bases). The V end was cut by 0 bases, the J end by 8 bases, with 16 bases between. CDR1 is SGDLS, CDR2 YYNGEE, per germline. The CDR3 contains 15 residues. The CDR3 is CASSVVAGDGGTQYF. The CDR3 DNA is TGTGCCAGCAGCGTAGTTGCAGGGGATGGGGGTACGCAGTATTTT.

This clonotype occurred many times. The rearrangement joins TRBV7-9 to TRBJ2-2, with 7 nucleotides matching TRBD1. This CDR3 comprises 16 residues. Losses at the gene ends were 2 bases for V and 4 bases for J; bases not matched to a gene: 7. Germline assignment: CDR1 SEHNR and CDR2 FQNEAQ (reference sequence). The CDR3 DNA sequence: TGTGCCAGCAGCTTACAGGGGGAATTAAGCACCGGGGAGCTGTTTTTT. Amino acid sequence: CASSLQGELSTGELFF.

This clonotype has just a few counts. This chain connects TRBV29-1 to TRBJ1-5; D might be TRBD1 (6 bases). Deletions cut 5 bases from V and 3 bases from J, with 14 bases between. CDR3 length equals 14 residues. Germline CDR1 is SQVTM and CDR2 is ANQGSEA. The CDR3 is CSVQLQGPNQPQHF. The CDR3 nucleotides read TGCAGCGTTCAACTACAGGGACCCAATCAGCCCCAGCATTTT.

This clonotype was recorded many times. CDR3 sequence reads: CASSVGARGDLTDTQYF. CDR3 in DNA: TGTGCCAGCAGCGTAGGGGCTAGGGGGGACCTCACAGATACGCAGTATTTT. The V gene is TRBV9, the J gene TRBJ2-3; tentatively, D is TRBD1 or TRBD2 (6 bases each). Trimming pared 0 bases from V and 2 bases from J, leaving 16 bases between. CDR3 length: 17 amino acids. Germline V lookup: CDR1 SGDLS, CDR2 YYNGEE.

This clonotype was observed many times. CDR3 loop: CASSIGWGGLGYTF. The CDR3 DNA sequence: TGTGCCAGTAGTATTGGCTGGGGGGGTCTGGGCTACACCTTC. The chain links TRBV19 to TRBJ1-2; D possibly corresponds to TRBD1 (5 bases). The germline V and J ends were trimmed by 3 bases and 8 bases, with 16 bases remaining between them. CDR1 is LNHDA, CDR2 SQIVND, per germline (reference sequence). This CDR3 contains 14 residues.

This clonotype has at least ten counts. This sequence joins TRBV7-2 and TRBJ1-6; no firm D call. This CDR3 comprises 14 residues. The V end was cut by 1 base, the J end by 9 bases, with 10 bases between. In germline, CDR1 is SGHTA, CDR2 FQGNSA. CDR3: CASSLGSAGSPLHF. The CDR3 bases are TGTGCCAGCAGCTTAGGAAGTGCTGGTTCACCCCTCCACTTT.

V and J are TRBV12-3 or TRBV12-4 and TRBJ2-1; D is possibly TRBD1 (5 bases). The CDR3 runs 14 residues. V lost 6 bases to trimming and J lost 2 bases, with 11 bases between them. The CDR3 DNA reads TGTGCCAGCAGGTCCAGGGAAACCTACAATGAGCAGTTCTTC. Its protein product is CASRSRETYNEQFF.

The CDR3 region has the DNA TGCAGTGCTAGAGGTTTCGGTGCAGGGGAATTCGCTGAAGCTTTCTTT. Translation: CSARGFGAGEFAEAFF. The chain links TRBV20-1 to TRBJ1-1; tentative D call: TRBD1 (6 bases). This CDR3 is 16 amino acids long. Per germline, CDR1 DFQATT and CDR2 SNEGSKA (reference sequence). The V and J ends lost 1 base and 6 bases respectively, with 21 bases between them.

This clonotype has ten or more counts. The rearrangement links TRBV7-8 to TRBJ2-1, with 10 bases lining up with TRBD2. The CDR3 loop spans 15 amino acids. The V gene end was trimmed by 5 bases and the J gene end by 7 bases; junction bases not matched to a gene: 8. In germline, CDR1 is SGHVS, CDR2 FQNEAQ. The DNA of the CDR3 is TGTGCCAGCAGCCAAAGCGGGGGGGGCCGAAATGAGCAGTTCTTC. Translating gives CASSQSGGGRNEQFF.

This clonotype was detected ten times or more. The chain employs TRBV20-1 and TRBJ2-7, with D possibly being TRBD1 (5 bases). Trimming took off 6 bases at V and 0 bases at J, with 9 bases between the two ends. Germline CDR1 reads DFQATT; CDR2 reads SNEGSKA (reference sequence). This CDR3 is built from 12 residues. CDR3 loop: CSARDFSYEQYF. The DNA of the CDR3 is TGCAGTGCCAGGGATTTCTCCTACGAGCAGTACTTC.

This clonotype has ten or more counts. V is TRBV10-3 and J is TRBJ2-3; tentatively, D is TRBD1 (6 bases). Germline CDR1 and CDR2: ENHRY and SYGVKD. V was pared by 0 bases and J by 0 bases, with 10 bases between. This CDR3 has 16 amino acids. CDR3 residues: CAISESVGASTDTQYF. The CDR3 region has the DNA TGTGCCATCAGTGAGTCAGTGGGGGCTAGCACAGATACGCAGTATTTT.

This clonotype was observed at least ten times. The rearrangement uses TRBV11-3 and TRBJ2-1; the D is unclear. CDR1 is SGHNT and CDR2 is YENEEA in the germline V gene. V lost 0 bases and J 3 bases, leaving 3 bases between the germline ends. The CDR3 contains 13 residues. As DNA, the CDR3 is TGTGCCAGCAGCTTAGACAACTACAATGAGCAGTTCTTC. Translated, it gives CASSLDNYNEQFF.